Shown below are 4 T cell receptor beta chains from a single sample sequenced in a study of cytomegalovirus exposure and HLA in healthy donors. This PCR relied on a set of 60 Vbeta primers and 13 Jbeta primers. Only in-frame clones appear in the TCRdb table, and some are missing; sequencing was by immunoSEQ multiplex PCR. The table has about 76,000 clones, around two thirds seen once. Sequencing was performed on PBMCs. The receptors shown here come from a man aged 55 to 69 in good health and CMV-seropositive.

The chain recombines TRBV4-1 with TRBJ2-5; D perhaps matches TRBD2 (5 bases). The germline CDR1 and CDR2 sequences are MGHRA and YSYEKL. V lost 0 bases, J lost 4 bases, and 9 bases lay in between. This CDR3 is built from 14 residues. CDR3 bases: TGCGCCAGCAGCCAAGATAGCGTGAGAGAGACCCAGTACTTC. Its protein product is CASSQDSVRETQYF.

V gene TRBV30 combines with J gene TRBJ2-5, with D unclear. Germline-derived CDR1 and CDR2 are GTSNPN and SVGIG (reference sequence). The CDR3 runs to 12 residues. The V and J ends lost 2 bases and 3 bases respectively, with 7 bases between them. The CDR3 nucleotides read TGTGCCTGGAGTCCCCAGAAAGAGACCCAGTACTTC. Translating it yields CAWSPQKETQYF.

The chain combines TRBV10-3 with TRBJ2-4; D is possibly TRBD1 (6 bases). CDR1 is ENHRY and CDR2 is SYGVKD in the germline V gene. V lost 2 bases and J 13 bases, leaving 12 bases between the germline ends. This CDR3 is 12 amino acids long. CDR3 sequence: CAISENEDRQYF. In nucleotides, the CDR3 is TGTGCCATCAGTGAGAATGAGGACAGACAGTACTTC.

This chain uses TRBV18 with TRBJ1-2; D unclear. The CDR3 runs to 13 residues. Germline V gives CDR1 KGHSH, CDR2 LQKENI. The V end was cut by 8 bases, the J end by 7 bases, with 17 bases between. CDR3 in amino acids: CASSQQGERGYTF. In nucleotides, the CDR3 is TGTGCCAGCAGCCAACAAGGTGAGCGTGGCTACACCTTC. Using reference TRBV18 and TRBJ1-2 for the parts outside the CDR3, the full variable domain is NAGVMQNPRHLVRRRGQEARLRCSPMKGHSHVYWYRQLPEEGLKFMVYLQKENIIDESGMPKERFSAEFPKEGPSILRIQQVVRGDSAAYFCASSQQGERGYTFGSGTRLTVV.